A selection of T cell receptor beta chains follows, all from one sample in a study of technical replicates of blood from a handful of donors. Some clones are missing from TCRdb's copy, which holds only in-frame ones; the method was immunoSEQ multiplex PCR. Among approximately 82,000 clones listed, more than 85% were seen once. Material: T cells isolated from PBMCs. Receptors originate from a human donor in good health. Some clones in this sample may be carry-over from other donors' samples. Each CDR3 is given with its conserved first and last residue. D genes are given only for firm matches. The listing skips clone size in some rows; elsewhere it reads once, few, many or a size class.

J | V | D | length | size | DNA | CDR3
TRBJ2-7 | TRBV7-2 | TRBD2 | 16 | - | TGTGCCAGCAGCTTAGAATGGACTAGCGGGATTTACGAGCAGTACTTC | CASSLEWTSGIYEQYF
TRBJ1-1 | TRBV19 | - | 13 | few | TGTGCCAGTAGTATAATGGGAGTGACTGAAGCTTTCTTT | CASSIMGVTEAFF
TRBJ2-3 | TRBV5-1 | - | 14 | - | TGCGCCAGCAGCTTGGACGGGAGTACAGATACGCAGTATTTT | CASSLDGSTDTQYF
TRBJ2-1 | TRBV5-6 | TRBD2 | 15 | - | TGTGCCAGCAGCCCTGCGGGAGGGCCAGTCGGTGAGCAGTTCTTC | CASSPAGGPVGEQFF
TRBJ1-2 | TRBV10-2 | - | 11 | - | TGCGCCAGCAGTCTTAACTATGGCTACACCTTC | CASSLNYGYTF
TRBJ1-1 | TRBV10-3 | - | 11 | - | TGTGCCATCAGTGACTCGGTTGAAGCTTTCTTT | CAISDSVEAFF
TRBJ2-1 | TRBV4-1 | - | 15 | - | TGCGCCAGCAGCCAAGAAGAGACTAGATACAATGAGCAGTTCTTC | CASSQEETRYNEQFF
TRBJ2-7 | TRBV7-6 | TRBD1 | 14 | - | TGTGCCAGCAGCTTATTACAGGGGGACTACGAGCAGTACTTC | CASSLLQGDYEQYF
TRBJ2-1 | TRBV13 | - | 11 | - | TGTGCCAGCCGGTTATACAATGAGCAGTTCTTC | CASRLYNEQFF
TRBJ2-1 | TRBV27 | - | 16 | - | TGTGCCAGCAGTTTGAGCCCCGGGAGCTCCTACAATGAGCAGTTCTTC | CASSLSPGSSYNEQFF
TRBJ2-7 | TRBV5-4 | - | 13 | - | TGTGCCAGCAGCTGGGACTTCTCCTACGAGCAGTACTTC | CASSWDFSYEQYF
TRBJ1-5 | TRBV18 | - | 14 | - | TGTGCCAGCTCACCCGGACAGTACAATCAGCCCCAGCATTTT | CASSPGQYNQPQHF
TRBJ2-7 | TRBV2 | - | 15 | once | TGTGCCAGCAGTGATGTATTGAGACAGTACTACGAGCAGTACTTC | CASSDVLRQYYEQYF
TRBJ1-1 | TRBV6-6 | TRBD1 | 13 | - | TGTGCCAGCGGACCTACAGGGGACACTGAAGCTTTCTTT | CASGPTGDTEAFF
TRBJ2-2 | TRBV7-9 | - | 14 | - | TGTGCCAGCAGCTTAGCGCTACTCACCGGGGAGCTGTTTTTT | CASSLALLTGELFF
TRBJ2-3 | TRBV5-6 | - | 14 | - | TGTGCCAGCAGCTTGCGCGGGGCCACAGATACGCAGTATTTT | CASSLRGATDTQYF
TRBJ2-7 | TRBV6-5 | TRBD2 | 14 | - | TGTGCCAGCAGTTACGGGACTACAGCGGGAGAGCAGTACTTC | CASSYGTTAGEQYF
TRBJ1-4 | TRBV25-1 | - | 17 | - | TGTGCCAGCAGCCCTTGGATGGTCGGGGCAACTAATGAAAAACTGTTTTTT | CASSPWMVGATNEKLFF
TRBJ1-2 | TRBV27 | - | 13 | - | TGTGCCAGCAGTTTATCGTCCTCAGGGCCATCCACCTTC | CASSLSSSGPSTF
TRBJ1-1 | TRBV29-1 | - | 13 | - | TGCAGCGTGCGACAAATAATGAACACTGAAGCTTTCTTT | CSVRQIMNTEAFF
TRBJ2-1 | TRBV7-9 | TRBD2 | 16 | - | TGTGCCAGCAGCTTAAGGACTAGGGGCCTCTTCAGTGAGCAGTTCTTC | CASSLRTRGLFSEQFF
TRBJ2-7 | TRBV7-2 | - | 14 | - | TGTGCCAGCAGCTTCAATCTAGCCCCCTACGAGCAGTACTTC | CASSFNLAPYEQYF
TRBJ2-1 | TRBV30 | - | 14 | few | TGTGCCTGGAGTGTAGGGCAGGGCGGCAATGAGCAGTTCTTC | CAWSVGQGGNEQFF
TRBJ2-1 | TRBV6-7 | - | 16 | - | TGTGCCAGCAGTTACCGGGGACTGGGCCTATTCGGGGAGCAGTTCTTC | CASSYRGLGLFGEQFF
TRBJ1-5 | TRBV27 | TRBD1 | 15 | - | TGTGCCAGCAGTACGGACAGGGTGCGCAATCAGCCCCAGCATTTT | CASSTDRVRNQPQHF
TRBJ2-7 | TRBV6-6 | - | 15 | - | TGTGCCAGCAGTCCCCCGGGAGGGGGCCTGGGCGAGCAGTACTTC | CASSPPGGGLGEQYF
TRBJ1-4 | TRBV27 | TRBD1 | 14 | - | TGTGCCAGCAGTTTATGGAGGGGGCATGAAAAACTGTTTTTT | CASSLWRGHEKLFF